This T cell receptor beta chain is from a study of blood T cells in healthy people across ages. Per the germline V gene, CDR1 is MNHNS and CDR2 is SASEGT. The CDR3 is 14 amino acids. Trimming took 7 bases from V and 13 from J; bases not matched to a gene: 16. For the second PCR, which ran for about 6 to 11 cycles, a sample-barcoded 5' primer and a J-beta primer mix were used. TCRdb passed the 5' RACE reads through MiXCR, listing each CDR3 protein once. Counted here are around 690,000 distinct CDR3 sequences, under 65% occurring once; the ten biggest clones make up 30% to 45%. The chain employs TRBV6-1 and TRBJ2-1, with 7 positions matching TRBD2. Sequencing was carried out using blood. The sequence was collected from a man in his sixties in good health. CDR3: CASKMGGVMGVQFF. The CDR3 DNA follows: TGTGCCAGCAAAATGGGAGGGGTGATGGGGGTACAGTTCTTC.